Included here is one T cell receptor beta chain sequence, with context. The antigen remains undetermined. Positive CCR7 selection of CD45RO-negative cells yielded the naive CD8 cells, and terminally differentiated effector memory CD45RA+ cells were excluded. This record comes from a study of shared clonotypes between healthy human individuals. Across the whole study: Every donor yielded three CD4 naive, three CD4 memory, two CD8 naive and one CD8 memory plate. Study-wide findings and caveats: Richness estimates generally favored naive over memory subsets. Clonotypes that were shared across a handful of donors made up approximately 5% of naive CD4 clonotypes.

Method: immunoSEQ multiplex PCR; TCRdb's copy keeps in-frame clones and lacks some. Of more than 2 million clones in the sample, about 94% were seen once. Sequenced material: naive CD8+ T cells from PBMCs. The clonotype comes from a man between 18 and 35 years old in good health. Some clones in this sample may be carry-over from other donors' samples.

The CDR3 here is CASSTGADGYTF. CDR3 nucleotides: TGCGCCAGCAGCACGGGGGCAGATGGCTACACCTTC. The chain uses TRBV5-1 and TRBJ1-2, with a possible D match to TRBD1 (6 bases). The germline V gene has CDR1 SGHRS and CDR2 YFSETQ. CDR3 length: 12 residues. Trimming removed 4 bases at V and 6 bases at J, with 10 bases between.